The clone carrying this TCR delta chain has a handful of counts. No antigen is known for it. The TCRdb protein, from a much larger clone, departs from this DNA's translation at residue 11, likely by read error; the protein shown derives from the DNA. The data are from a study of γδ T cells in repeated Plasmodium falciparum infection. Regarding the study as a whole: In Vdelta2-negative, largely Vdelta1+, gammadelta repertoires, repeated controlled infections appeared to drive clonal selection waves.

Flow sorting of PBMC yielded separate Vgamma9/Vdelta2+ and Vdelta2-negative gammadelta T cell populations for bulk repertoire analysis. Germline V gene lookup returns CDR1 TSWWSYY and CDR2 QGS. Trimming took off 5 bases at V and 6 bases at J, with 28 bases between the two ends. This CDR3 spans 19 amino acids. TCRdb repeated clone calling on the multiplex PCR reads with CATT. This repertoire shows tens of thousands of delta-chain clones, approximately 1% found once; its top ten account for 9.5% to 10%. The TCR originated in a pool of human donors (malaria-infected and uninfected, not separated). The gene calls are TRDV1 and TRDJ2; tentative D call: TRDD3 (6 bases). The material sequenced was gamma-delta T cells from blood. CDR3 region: CALGKGGPRGVRGAAQLFF. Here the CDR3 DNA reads TGTGCTCTTGGGAAGGGGGGACCACGGGGGGTACGAGGGGCAGCACAACTCTTCTTT.